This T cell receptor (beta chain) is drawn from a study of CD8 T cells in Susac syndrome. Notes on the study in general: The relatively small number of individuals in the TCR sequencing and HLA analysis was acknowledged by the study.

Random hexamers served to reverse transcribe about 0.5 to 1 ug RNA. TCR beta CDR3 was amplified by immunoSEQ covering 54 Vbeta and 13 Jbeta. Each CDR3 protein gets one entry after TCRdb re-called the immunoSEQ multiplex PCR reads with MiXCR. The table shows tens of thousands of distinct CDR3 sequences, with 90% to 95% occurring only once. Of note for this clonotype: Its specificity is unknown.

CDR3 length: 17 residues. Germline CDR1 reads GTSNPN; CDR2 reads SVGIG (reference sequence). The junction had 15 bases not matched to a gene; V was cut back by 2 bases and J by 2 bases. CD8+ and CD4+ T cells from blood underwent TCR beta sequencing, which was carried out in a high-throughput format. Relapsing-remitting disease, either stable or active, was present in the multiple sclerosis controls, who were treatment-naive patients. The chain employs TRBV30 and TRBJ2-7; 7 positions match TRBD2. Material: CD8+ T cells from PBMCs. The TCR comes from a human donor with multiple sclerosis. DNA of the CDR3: TGTGCCTGGAGTATCCCTCGGACGAGGGAGGGGACCTACGAGCAGTACTTC. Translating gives CAWSIPRTREGTYEQYF.